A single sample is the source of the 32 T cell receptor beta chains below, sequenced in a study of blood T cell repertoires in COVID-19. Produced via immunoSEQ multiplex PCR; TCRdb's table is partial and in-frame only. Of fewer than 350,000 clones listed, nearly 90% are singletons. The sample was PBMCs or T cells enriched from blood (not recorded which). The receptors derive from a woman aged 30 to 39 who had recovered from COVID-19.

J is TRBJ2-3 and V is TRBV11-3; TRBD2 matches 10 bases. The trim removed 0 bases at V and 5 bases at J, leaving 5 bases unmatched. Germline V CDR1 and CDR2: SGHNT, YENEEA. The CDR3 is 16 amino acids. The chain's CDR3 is CASSLDSGGAIDTQYF. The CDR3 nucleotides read TGTGCCAGCAGCTTAGACAGCGGGGGGGCGATAGATACGCAGTATTTT.

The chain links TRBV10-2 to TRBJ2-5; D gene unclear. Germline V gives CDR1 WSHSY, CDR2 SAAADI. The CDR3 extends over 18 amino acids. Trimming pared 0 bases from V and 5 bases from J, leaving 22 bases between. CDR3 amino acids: CASSESSFVSQAPETQYF. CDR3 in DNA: TGCGCCAGCAGTGAGTCTTCTTTTGTCAGTCAGGCCCCGGAGACCCAGTACTTC.

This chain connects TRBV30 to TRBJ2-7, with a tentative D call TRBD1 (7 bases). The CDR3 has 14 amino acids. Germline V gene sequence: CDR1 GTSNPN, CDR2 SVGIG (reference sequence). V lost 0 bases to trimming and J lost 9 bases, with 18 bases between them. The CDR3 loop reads CAWSVGVSGGWQYF. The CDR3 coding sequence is TGTGCCTGGAGTGTGGGAGTTTCAGGGGGGTGGCAGTACTTC.

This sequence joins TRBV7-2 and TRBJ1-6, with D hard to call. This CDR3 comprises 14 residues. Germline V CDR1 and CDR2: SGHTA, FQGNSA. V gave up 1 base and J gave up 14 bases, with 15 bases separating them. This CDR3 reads CASSLDPTYLALHF. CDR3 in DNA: TGTGCCAGCAGCTTAGACCCCACCTACTTGGCCCTCCACTTT.

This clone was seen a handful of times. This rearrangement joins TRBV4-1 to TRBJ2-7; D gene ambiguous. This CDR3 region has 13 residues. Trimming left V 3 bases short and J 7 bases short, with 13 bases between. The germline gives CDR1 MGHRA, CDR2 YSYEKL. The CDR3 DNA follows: TGCGCCAGCAGCCAGACGGGTCCTGGGGAGCAGTACTTC. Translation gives CASSQTGPGEQYF.

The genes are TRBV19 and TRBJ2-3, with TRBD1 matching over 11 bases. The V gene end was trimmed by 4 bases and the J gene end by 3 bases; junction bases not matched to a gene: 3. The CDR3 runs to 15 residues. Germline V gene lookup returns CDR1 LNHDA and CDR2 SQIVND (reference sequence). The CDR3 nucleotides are TGTGCCAGTAGTACAGGACAGGGGGCAACAGATACGCAGTATTTT. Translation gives CASSTGQGATDTQYF.

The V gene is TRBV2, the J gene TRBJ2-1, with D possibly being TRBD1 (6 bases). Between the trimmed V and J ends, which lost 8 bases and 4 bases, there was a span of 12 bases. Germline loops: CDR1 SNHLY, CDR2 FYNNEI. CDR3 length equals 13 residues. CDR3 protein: CASARDKYNEQFF. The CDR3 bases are TGTGCCAGCGCTCGGGACAAGTACAATGAGCAGTTCTTC. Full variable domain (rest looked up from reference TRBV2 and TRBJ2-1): EPEVTQTPSHQVTQMGQEVILRCVPISNHLYFYWYRQILGQKVEFLVSFYNNEISEKSEIFDDQFSVERPDGSNFTLKIRSTKLEDSAMYFCASARDKYNEQFFGPGTRLTVL.

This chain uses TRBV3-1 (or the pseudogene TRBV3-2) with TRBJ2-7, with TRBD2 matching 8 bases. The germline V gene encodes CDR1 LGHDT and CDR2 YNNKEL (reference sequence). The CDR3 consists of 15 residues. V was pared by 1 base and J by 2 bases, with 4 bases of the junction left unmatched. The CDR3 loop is CASSQGLASTYEQYF. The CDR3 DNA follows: TGTGCCAGCAGCCAAGGACTAGCGAGTACCTACGAGCAGTACTTC.

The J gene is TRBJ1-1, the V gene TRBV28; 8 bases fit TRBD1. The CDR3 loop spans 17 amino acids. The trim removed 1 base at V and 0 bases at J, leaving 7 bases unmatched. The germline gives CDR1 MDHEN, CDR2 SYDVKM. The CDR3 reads CASSLFPRTGLNTEAFF. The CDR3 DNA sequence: TGTGCCAGCAGTTTATTCCCGAGGACAGGGTTGAACACTGAAGCTTTCTTT.

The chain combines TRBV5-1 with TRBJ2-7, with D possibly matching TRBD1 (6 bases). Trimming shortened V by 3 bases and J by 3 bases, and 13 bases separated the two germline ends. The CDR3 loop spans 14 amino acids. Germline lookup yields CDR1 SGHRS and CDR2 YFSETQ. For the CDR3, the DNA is TGCGCCAGCAGCTCCCCGGGACAAATCTACGAGCAGTACTTC. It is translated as CASSSPGQIYEQYF.

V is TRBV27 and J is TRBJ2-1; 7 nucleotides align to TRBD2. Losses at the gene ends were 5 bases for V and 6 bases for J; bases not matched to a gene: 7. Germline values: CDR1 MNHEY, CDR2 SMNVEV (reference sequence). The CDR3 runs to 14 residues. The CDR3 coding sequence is TGTGCCAGCAGTATATTGGGGGGGATCAATGAGCAGTTCTTC. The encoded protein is CASSILGGINEQFF.

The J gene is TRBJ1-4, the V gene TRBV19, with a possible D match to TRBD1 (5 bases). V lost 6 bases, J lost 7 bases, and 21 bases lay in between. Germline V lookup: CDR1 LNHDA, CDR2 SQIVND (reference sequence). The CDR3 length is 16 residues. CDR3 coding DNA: TGTGCCAGTAGCCATATCAGGCGGCAGGGTGGTGAAAAACTGTTTTTT. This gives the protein CASSHIRRQGGEKLFF.

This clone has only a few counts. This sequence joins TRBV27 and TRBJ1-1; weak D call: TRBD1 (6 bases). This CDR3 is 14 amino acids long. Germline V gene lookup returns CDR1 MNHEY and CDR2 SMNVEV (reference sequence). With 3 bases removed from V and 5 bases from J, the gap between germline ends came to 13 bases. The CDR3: CASSFQDRRTEAFF. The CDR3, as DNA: TGTGCCAGCAGTTTCCAAGACAGGAGAACTGAAGCTTTCTTT.

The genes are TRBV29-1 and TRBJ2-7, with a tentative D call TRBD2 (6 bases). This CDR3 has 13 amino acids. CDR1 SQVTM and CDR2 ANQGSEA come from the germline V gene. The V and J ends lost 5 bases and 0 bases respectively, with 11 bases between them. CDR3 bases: TGCAGCGTTTACTTAGCGGACTCCTACGAGCAGTACTTC. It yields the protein CSVYLADSYEQYF.

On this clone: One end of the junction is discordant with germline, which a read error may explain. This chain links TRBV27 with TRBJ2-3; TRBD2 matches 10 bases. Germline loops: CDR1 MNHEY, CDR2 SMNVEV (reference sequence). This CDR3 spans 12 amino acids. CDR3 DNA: TGTGCCAGCAGTTTTAGAGCGGGGGGGTTGTGTTTT. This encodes CASSFRAGGLCF.

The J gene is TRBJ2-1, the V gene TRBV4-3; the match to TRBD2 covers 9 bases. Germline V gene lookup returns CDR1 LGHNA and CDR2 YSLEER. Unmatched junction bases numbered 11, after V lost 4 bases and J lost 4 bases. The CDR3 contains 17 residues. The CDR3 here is CASSPRGSGGGYNEQFF. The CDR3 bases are TGCGCCAGCAGCCCTCGAGGTAGCGGGGGAGGTTACAATGAGCAGTTCTTC.

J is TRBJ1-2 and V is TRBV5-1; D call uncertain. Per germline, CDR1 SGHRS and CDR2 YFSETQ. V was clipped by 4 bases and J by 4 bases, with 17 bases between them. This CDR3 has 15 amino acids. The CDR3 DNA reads TGCGCCAGCAGCCCCGGTCAACCCCTTGCCTATGGCTACACCTTC. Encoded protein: CASSPGQPLAYGYTF.

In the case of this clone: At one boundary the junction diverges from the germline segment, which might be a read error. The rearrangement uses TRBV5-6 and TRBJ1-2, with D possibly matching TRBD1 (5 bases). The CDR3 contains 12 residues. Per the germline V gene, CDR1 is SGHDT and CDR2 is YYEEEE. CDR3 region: CASSRRSWRDSF. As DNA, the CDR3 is TGTGCCAGCAGCCGTAGGTCGTGGAGGGACTCCTTC.

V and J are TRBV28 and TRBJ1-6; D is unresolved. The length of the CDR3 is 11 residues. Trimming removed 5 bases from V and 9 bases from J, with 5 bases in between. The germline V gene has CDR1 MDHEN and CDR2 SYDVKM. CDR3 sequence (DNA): TGTGCCAGCAGTACTATTTCACCCCTCCACTTT. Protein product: CASSTISPLHF.

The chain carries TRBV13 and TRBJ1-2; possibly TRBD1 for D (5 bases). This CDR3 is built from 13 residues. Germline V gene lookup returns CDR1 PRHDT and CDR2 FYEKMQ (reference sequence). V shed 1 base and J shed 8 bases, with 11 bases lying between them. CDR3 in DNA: TGTGCCAGCAGCTTAGTGCGGGGGGACGGCTACACCTTC. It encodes CASSLVRGDGYTF.

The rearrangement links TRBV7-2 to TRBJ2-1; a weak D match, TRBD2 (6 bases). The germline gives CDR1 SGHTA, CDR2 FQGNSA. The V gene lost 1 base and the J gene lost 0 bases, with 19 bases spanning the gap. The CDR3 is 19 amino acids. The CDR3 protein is CASSLGEPGLLLSYNEQFF. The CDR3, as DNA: TGTGCCAGCAGCTTAGGGGAACCGGGACTCCTTCTCTCCTACAATGAGCAGTTCTTC.

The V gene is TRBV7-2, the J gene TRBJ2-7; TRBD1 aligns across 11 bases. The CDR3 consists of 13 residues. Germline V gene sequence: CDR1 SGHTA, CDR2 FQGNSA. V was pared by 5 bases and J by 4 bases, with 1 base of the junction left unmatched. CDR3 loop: CASSRDRGYEQYF. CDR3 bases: TGTGCCAGCAGCCGGGACAGGGGGTACGAGCAGTACTTC.

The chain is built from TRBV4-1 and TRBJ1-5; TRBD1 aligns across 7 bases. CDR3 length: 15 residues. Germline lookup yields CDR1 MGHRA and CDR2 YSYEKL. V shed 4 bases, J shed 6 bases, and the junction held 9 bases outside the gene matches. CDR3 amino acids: CASSRRDSASQPQHF. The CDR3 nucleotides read TGCGCCAGCAGCCGGCGGGACAGCGCCTCTCAGCCCCAGCATTTT.

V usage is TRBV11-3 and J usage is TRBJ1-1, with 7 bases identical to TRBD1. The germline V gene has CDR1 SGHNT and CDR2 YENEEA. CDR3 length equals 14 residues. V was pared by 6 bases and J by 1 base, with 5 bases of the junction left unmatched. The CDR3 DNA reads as TGTGCCAGCAGACCCGGGACAGAGAACACTGAAGCTTTCTTT. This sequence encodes CASRPGTENTEAFF. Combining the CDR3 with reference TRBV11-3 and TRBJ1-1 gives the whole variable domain EAGVVQSPRYKIIEKKQPVAFWCNPISGHNTLYWYLQNLGQGPELLIRYENEEAVDDSQLPKDRFSAERLKGVDSTLKIQPAELGDSAVYLCASRPGTENTEAFFGQGTRLTVV.

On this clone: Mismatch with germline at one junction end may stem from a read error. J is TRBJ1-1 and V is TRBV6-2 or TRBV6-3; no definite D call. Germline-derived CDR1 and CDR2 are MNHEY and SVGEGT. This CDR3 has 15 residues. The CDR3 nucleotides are TGTGCCAGCAGTTACTGGCTAGCTAAGAACAGTGAAGCTTTCTTT. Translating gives CASSYWLAKNSEAFF.

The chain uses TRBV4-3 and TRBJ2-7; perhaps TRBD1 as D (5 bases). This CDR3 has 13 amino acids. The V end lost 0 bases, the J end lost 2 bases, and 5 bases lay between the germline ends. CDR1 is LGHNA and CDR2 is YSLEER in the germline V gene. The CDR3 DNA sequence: TGCGCCAGCAGCCAAGAGGACACCTACGAGCAGTACTTC. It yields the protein CASSQEDTYEQYF.

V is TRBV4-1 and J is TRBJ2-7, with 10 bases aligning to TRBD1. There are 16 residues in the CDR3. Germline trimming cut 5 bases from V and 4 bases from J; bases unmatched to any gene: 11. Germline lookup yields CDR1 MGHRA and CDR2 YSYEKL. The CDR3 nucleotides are TGCGCCAGCAGCGTCGACCGGGACAGGGGATCGTACGAGCAGTACTTC. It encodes CASSVDRDRGSYEQYF.

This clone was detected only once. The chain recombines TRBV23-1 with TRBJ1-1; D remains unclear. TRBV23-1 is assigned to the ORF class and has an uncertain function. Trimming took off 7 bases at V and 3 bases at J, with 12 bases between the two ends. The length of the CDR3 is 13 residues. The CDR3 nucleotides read TGCGCCAGCAACCCTCCGGGAGACACTGAAGCTTTCTTT. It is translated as CASNPPGDTEAFF.

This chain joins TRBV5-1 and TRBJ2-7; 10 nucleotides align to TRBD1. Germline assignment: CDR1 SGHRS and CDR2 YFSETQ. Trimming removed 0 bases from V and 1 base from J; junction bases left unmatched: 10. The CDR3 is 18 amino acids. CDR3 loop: CASSLGQGAWVESYEQYF. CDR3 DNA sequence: TGCGCCAGCAGCTTGGGACAGGGGGCGTGGGTCGAATCCTACGAGCAGTACTTC.

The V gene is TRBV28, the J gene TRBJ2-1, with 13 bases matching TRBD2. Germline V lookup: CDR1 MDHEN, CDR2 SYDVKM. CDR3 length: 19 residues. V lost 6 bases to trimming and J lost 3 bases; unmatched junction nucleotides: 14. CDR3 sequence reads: CASRGVGLAGALRYNEQFF. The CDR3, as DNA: TGTGCCAGCAGGGGGGTAGGACTAGCGGGGGCCCTCCGCTACAATGAGCAGTTCTTC.

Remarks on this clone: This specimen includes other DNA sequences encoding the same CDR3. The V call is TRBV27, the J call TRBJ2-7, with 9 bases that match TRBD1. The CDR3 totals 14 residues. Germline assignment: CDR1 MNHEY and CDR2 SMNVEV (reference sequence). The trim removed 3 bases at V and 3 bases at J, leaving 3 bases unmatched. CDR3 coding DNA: TGTGCCAGCAGTTTGGGGACAGGGCGCTACGAGCAGTACTTC. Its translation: CASSLGTGRYEQYF.

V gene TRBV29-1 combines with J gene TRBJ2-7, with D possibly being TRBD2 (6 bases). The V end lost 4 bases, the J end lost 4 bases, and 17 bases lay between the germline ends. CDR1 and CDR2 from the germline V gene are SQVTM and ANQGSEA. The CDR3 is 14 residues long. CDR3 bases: TGCAGCGTTGGGGGCGGGACGGAGTGGTACGAGCAGTACTTC. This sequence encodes CSVGGGTEWYEQYF.